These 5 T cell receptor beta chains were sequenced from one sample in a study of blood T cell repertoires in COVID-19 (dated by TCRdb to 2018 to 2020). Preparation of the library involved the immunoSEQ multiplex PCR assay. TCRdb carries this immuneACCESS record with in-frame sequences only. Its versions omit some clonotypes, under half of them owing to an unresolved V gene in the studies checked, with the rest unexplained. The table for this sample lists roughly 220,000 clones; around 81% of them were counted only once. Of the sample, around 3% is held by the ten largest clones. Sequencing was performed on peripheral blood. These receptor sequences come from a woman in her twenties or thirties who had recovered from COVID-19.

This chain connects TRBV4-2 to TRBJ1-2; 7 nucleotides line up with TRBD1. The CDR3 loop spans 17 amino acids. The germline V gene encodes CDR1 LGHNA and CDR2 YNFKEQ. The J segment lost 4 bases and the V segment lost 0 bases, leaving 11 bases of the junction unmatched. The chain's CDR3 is CASSQDEASGTAYGYTF. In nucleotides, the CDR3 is TGTGCCAGCAGCCAAGATGAAGCTTCTGGGACAGCCTATGGCTACACCTTC.

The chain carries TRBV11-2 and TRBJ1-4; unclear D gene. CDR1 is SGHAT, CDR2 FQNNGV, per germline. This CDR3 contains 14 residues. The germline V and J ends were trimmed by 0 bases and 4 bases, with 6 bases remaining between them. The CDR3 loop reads CASSLDSVNEKLFF. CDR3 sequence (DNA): TGTGCCAGCAGCTTAGATTCGGTTAATGAAAAACTGTTTTTT.

The CDR3 sequence is CASGPDRGVSGYTF. In DNA, the CDR3 is TGTGCTAGTGGGCCCGACAGGGGCGTTTCGGGCTACACCTTC. The chain is built from TRBV12-5 and TRBJ1-2, with 8 bases identical to TRBD1. J was trimmed by 8 bases and V by 6 bases; bases with no gene match: 11. The CDR3 length is 14 residues. CDR1 is LGHNT and CDR2 is FRNRAP in the germline V gene.

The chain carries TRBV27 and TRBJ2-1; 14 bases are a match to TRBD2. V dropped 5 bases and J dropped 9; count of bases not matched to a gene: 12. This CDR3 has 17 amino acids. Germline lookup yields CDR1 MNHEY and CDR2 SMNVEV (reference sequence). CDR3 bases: TGTGCCAGCAGTATCCCGGGACTAGCGGGAGAGTGGGGTGAGCAGTTCTTC. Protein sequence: CASSIPGLAGEWGEQFF.

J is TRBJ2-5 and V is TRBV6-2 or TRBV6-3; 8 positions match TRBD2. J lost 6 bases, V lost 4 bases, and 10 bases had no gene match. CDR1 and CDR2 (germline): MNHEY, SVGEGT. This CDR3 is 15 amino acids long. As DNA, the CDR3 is TGTGCCAGCAGTTCAGGGACTAGTTCGTCACAGACCCAGTACTTC. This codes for CASSSGTSSSQTQYF.